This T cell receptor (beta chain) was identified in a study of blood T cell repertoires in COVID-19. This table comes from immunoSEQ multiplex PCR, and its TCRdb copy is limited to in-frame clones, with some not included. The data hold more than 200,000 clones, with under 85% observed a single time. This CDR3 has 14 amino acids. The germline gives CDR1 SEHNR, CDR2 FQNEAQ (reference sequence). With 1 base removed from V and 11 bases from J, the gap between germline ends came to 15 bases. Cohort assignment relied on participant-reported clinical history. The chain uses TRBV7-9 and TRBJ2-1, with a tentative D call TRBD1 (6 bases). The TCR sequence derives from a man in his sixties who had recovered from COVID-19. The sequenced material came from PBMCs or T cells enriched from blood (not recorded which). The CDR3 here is CASSLGGTGSKQFF. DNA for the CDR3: TGTGCCAGCAGCTTAGGAGGAACAGGGTCTAAGCAGTTCTTC. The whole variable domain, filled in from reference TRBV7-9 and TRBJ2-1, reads DTGVSQNPRHKITKRGQNVTFRCDPISEHNRLYWYRQTLGQGPEFLTYFQNEAQLEKSRLLSDRFSAERPKGSFSTLEIQRTEQGDSAMYLCASSLGGTGSKQFFGPGTRLTVL.